The present T cell receptor (beta chain) was sequenced within a study of shared T cell receptors in the human thymus. The repertoire was sequenced with immunoSEQ multiplex PCR; TCRdb's copy has only in-frame clones and lacks some. The sample records about 380,000 clones, around 95% being singletons. The CDR3 contains 17 residues. Trimming cost V 6 bases and J 5 bases, with 22 bases left between them. The germline gives CDR1 MDHEN, CDR2 SYDVKM. This rearrangement joins TRBV28 to TRBJ1-4; the D gene is possibly TRBD1 (5 bases). Sequenced input: thymocytes. The receptor comes from a human donor. The CDR3 reads CASRLHETAKGNEKLFF. Written as DNA, the CDR3 is TGTGCCAGCAGACTCCATGAGACCGCAAAGGGGAATGAAAAACTGTTTTTT.